This T cell receptor beta chain was profiled in a study of lymphopenia after photon versus proton radiotherapy. General observations from the study: Under photons, naive T cells and diversity fell while effector/memory populations rose. Authors raise, but do not show, better survival with proton therapy.

Germline lookup yields CDR1 LNHNV and CDR2 YYDKDF (reference sequence). The CDR3 runs to 13 residues. The J segment lost 5 bases and the V segment lost 1 base, leaving 1 base of the junction unmatched. Using immunoSEQ multiplex PCR, the repertoire was profiled, and TCRdb retains in-frame clones only, with some absent. Of roughly 41,000 clones listed, more than 70% are singletons. A remark on this clone: Its antigen is unidentified.

The sequences come from peripheral blood, collected from a patient treated with photon-based radiotherapy. This receptor was taken from a middle-aged man with gastric cancer. The chain couples TRBV15 to TRBJ2-7; TRBD1 aligns across 8 bases. The CDR3 sequence is CATSRVDRDEQYF. For the CDR3, the DNA is TGTGCCACCAGCAGAGTGGACAGGGACGAGCAGTACTTC.